The rows below give T cell receptor beta chains drawn from one sample of a study of immune heterogeneity within non-small cell lung tumors. TCRdb reprocessed the multiplex PCR reads via MiXCR and lists one record per CDR3 protein. The data hold 20,000 to 25,000 distinct CDR3 sequences, with roughly 29% observed a single time. Sequenced input: lung tumor tissue. These receptors originate from a man between 40 and 49 years old with non-small cell lung cancer. CDR3s include the opening cysteine and the closing phenylalanine or tryptophan. Each record gives: CDR3 protein, CDR3 DNA, clone size, D gene, J gene, V gene. A D gene is named only where the DNA matches it firmly. Size tells how often a clone was seen (once, few, many) or the class of an expanded clone, and some rows leave it out.

CASSYTGEGRCGELFF	TGTGCCAGCAGCTACACAGGGGAGGGCCGGTGCGGGGAGCTGTTTTTT	many	NA	TRBJ2-2	TRBV3-2
CASSQQGLYQPQHF	TGTGCCAGCAGTCAACAGGGGTTGTATCAGCCCCAGCATTTT	few	TRBD1	TRBJ1-5	TRBV6-1
CASSLEQFYEQYF	TGTGCCAGCAGCTTAGAGCAGTTCTACGAGCAGTACTTC	medium-sized	NA	TRBJ2-7	TRBV11-3
CSAARRGRIEQFF	TGCAGTGCCGCACGGAGGGGCAGGATCGAGCAGTTCTTC	many	NA	TRBJ2-1	TRBV20-1
CASSPKAGGPEEQYF	TGTGCCAGCAGTCCGAAGGCGGGAGGGCCAGAAGAGCAGTACTTC	few	TRBD2	TRBJ2-7	TRBV11-3
CASTSYGGRGNYGYTF	TGTGCCAGCACCTCCTACGGCGGCAGGGGGAACTATGGCTACACCTTC	NA	TRBD1	TRBJ1-2	TRBV6-2/TRBV6-3
CASSLRAGGETQYF	TGTGCCAGCAGTTTAAGGGCGGGAGGGGAGACCCAGTACTTC	NA	TRBD2	TRBJ2-5	TRBV7-8
CASSLAGSNTEAFF	TGTGCCAGCAGTTTAGCAGGGTCGAACACTGAAGCTTTCTTT	medium-sized	NA	TRBJ1-1	TRBV12-3/TRBV12-4
CASSLWDRPYEQYF	TGTGCCAGCAGTCTATGGGACCGACCCTACGAGCAGTACTTC	medium-sized	NA	TRBJ2-7	TRBV27
CASSLGGETEAFF	TGTGCCAGCAGCTTAGGGGGTGAGACTGAAGCTTTCTTT	many	NA	TRBJ1-1	TRBV7-3
CAWSVSPDTQYF	TGTGCCTGGAGTGTAAGCCCAGATACGCAGTATTTT	NA	NA	TRBJ2-3	TRBV30
CASSSPDRTVRAFF	TGTGCCAGCAGTTCCCCGGACAGGACTGTTAGAGCTTTCTTT	few	TRBD1	TRBJ1-1	TRBV6-1
CSARDGNQPQHF	TGCAGTGCTAGGGACGGGAATCAGCCCCAGCATTTT	many	NA	TRBJ1-5	TRBV20-1
CVSSDQGRGRTSGSNQPQHF	TGTGTCAGCAGTGACCAGGGGAGGGGGCGGACTTCAGGTAGCAATCAGCCCCAGCATTTT	NA	TRBD1	TRBJ1-5	TRBV6-1
CSARALDGYTF	TGCAGTGCTAGAGCCCTCGATGGCTACACCTTC	NA	NA	TRBJ1-2	TRBV20-1
CASRLMFGGRMANEKLFF	TGTGCCAGCAGGTTAATGTTCGGGGGGCGCATGGCTAATGAAAAACTGTTTTTT	medium-sized	NA	TRBJ1-4	TRBV6-1
CAWSHRDQGAYEQYF	TGTGCCTGGAGTCACCGGGACCAGGGGGCCTACGAGCAGTACTTC	medium-sized	TRBD1	TRBJ2-7	TRBV30
CSSSVGGSSVETQYF	TGTTCCAGCAGCGTAGGGGGGTCTAGCGTAGAGACCCAGTACTTC	NA	NA	TRBJ2-5	TRBV9
CASSPQRILTDTQYF	TGTGCCAGCAGTCCTCAGCGGATCCTCACAGATACGCAGTATTTT	NA	NA	TRBJ2-3	TRBV6-1
CASSLAAGEIYEQYF	TGTGCCAGCAGCTTGGCGGCGGGAGAAATTTACGAGCAGTACTTC	few	TRBD2	TRBJ2-7	TRBV5-5
CASRGRQGATGELFF	TGTGCCAGCAGGGGGAGGCAGGGGGCTACCGGGGAGCTGTTTTTT	few	TRBD1	TRBJ2-2	TRBV12-3/TRBV12-4
CSARGTTSGPDTQYF	TGCAGTGCTAGAGGCACCACTAGCGGGCCAGATACGCAGTATTTT	few	TRBD2	TRBJ2-3	TRBV20-1
CASSVVGDSPLHF	TGTGCCAGCAGCGTCGTGGGGGATTCACCCCTCCACTTT	many	NA	TRBJ1-6	TRBV9
CASSEDRLRGDTQYF	TGTGCCAGCAGCGAGGACCGACTTCGGGGAGATACGCAGTATTTT	NA	NA	TRBJ2-3	TRBV9
CASSPRGASGPDVAKNIQYF	TGTGCCAGCAGCCCTAGGGGGGCTAGCGGGCCTGACGTTGCCAAAAACATTCAGTACTTC	NA	TRBD2	TRBJ2-4	TRBV9
CASTIGGGTEAFF	TGTGCCAGCACCATTGGGGGGGGAACTGAAGCTTTCTTT	NA	NA	TRBJ1-1	TRBV5-5
CATSRENSPLHF	TGTGCCACCAGCAGGGAGAATTCACCCCTCCACTTT	many	NA	TRBJ1-6	TRBV15
CASSKSSGSDEQYF	TGCGCCAGCAGCAAATCTAGCGGGAGCGACGAGCAGTACTTC	medium-sized	TRBD2	TRBJ2-7	TRBV5-1
CATSDSIYGYTF	TGTGCCACCAGTGATTCGATCTATGGCTACACCTTC	NA	NA	TRBJ1-2	TRBV24-1
CASSSLPQGGYNEQFF	TGCGCCAGCAGCTCCCTTCCACAGGGGGGATACAATGAGCAGTTCTTC	NA	TRBD1	TRBJ2-1	TRBV5-1
CAWRFTPSGASGNTIYF	TGTGCCTGGCGGTTTACTCCCTCAGGTGCCTCTGGAAACACCATATATTTT	medium-sized	NA	TRBJ1-3	TRBV30
CASSLGGRTDTQYF	TGTGCCAGCAGCTTGGGTGGGAGAACAGATACGCAGTATTTT	medium-sized	NA	TRBJ2-3	TRBV7-2
CASSQPRGGEDEQYF	TGTGCCAGCAGCCAACCCCGGGGGGGAGAGGACGAGCAGTACTTC	NA	TRBD2	TRBJ2-7	TRBV3-1
CASSSAGLAAEQYF	TGTGCCAGCAGCTCCGCCGGACTAGCCGCCGAGCAGTACTTC	few	TRBD2	TRBJ2-7	TRBV9
CASSLEGRGGYEQYF	TGCGCCAGCAGCTTGGAGGGCAGGGGGGGATACGAGCAGTACTTC	medium-sized	NA	TRBJ2-7	TRBV5-1
CASQGEGTSYEQYF	TGTGCCAGCCAGGGAGAGGGGACCTCCTACGAGCAGTACTTC	many	NA	TRBJ2-7	TRBV6-1
CAYQSGGHNYGYTF	TGTGCCTACCAATCGGGGGGGCATAACTATGGCTACACCTTC	medium-sized	NA	TRBJ1-2	TRBV30
CASSGLAGAGETQYF	TGTGCCAGCAGCGGATTAGCGGGAGCGGGTGAGACCCAGTACTTC	NA	TRBD2	TRBJ2-5	TRBV9
CASSRWAREGTYNGQFF	TGCGCCAGCAGCCGATGGGCGCGGGAGGGAACCTACAATGGGCAGTTCTTC	once	TRBD2	TRBJ2-1	TRBV4-1
CASTFRGNYGYTF	TGTGCCAGCACCTTTCGGGGGAACTATGGCTACACCTTC	many	NA	TRBJ1-2	TRBV12-3/TRBV12-4
CASSLDPGLASSTDTQYF	TGTGCCAGCAGCTTAGACCCGGGACTAGCCTCTAGCACAGATACGCAGTATTTT	few	TRBD2	TRBJ2-3	TRBV11-1
CAISDNREGHPRHF	TGTGCCATCAGTGATAACAGGGAGGGTCACCCCCGGCATTTT	NA	NA	TRBJ1-5	TRBV10-3
CASSPAQYNEQFF	TGTGCCAGCAGCCCCGCCCAGTACAATGAGCAGTTCTTC	NA	NA	TRBJ2-1	TRBV5-6
CASSQERSSSTSGRRGEQFF	TGCGCCAGCAGCCAAGAGAGAAGTTCCAGTACTAGCGGGAGACGCGGTGAGCAGTTCTTC	few	TRBD2	TRBJ2-1	TRBV4-3
CASSLVTGELFF	TGTGCCAGCAGTTTAGTCACCGGGGAGCTGTTTTTT	medium-sized	NA	TRBJ2-2	TRBV28
CSASPGQLRETQYF	TGCAGTGCTAGCCCGGGACAACTAAGAGAGACCCAGTACTTC	NA	NA	TRBJ2-5	TRBV20-1
CASSLASIGQAFF	TGTGCCAGCAGCTTGGCGTCAATCGGGCAGGCTTTCTTT	few	NA	TRBJ1-1	TRBV5-6